The next 11 T cell receptor beta chains were all read from a single sample in a study of blood T cell repertoires in COVID-19. Clones were read by immunoSEQ multiplex PCR, and TCRdb kept only the in-frame ones, dropping some. The table shows some 340,000 clones, with 90% to 95% occurring only once. Sequencing was performed on PBMCs or T cells enriched from blood (not recorded which). The receptors come from a woman in her 30s who had been exposed to COVID-19.

This clone was found once. The rearrangement uses TRBV13 and TRBJ1-2; D is perhaps TRBD1 (6 bases). From germline, CDR1 is PRHDT and CDR2 FYEKMQ (reference sequence). Trimming took off 5 bases at V and 1 base at J, with 14 bases between the two ends. This CDR3 contains 15 residues. CDR3 sequence reads: CASSRWTEYNYGYTF. CDR3 DNA: TGTGCCAGCAGCCGCTGGACAGAGTATAACTATGGCTACACCTTC.

V is TRBV4-2 and J is TRBJ2-2; TRBD2 aligns across 7 bases. J gave up 7 bases and V 2 bases, and 13 bases lay outside the gene matches. Germline assignment: CDR1 LGHNA and CDR2 YNFKEQ. The CDR3 has 17 residues. The CDR3 here is CASSQFSERGWGGELFF. The CDR3, as DNA: TGTGCCAGCAGCCAATTCAGTGAGCGGGGCTGGGGCGGGGAGCTGTTTTTT.

Notes on this clone: The sample has other DNA sequences that encode this CDR3 too. The genes are TRBV7-9 and TRBJ1-2; TRBD1 matches 7 bases. CDR1 and CDR2 from the germline V gene are SEHNR and FQNEAQ (reference sequence). The V and J ends lost 1 base and 8 bases, in that order; junction bases with no gene match: 4. CDR3 length: 13 amino acids. The CDR3 DNA reads as TGTGCCAGCAGCTTAGAAGGGGGCAGAGGCTACACCTTC. It translates to CASSLEGGRGYTF.

Only one count was recorded for this clone. The chain recombines TRBV6-1 with TRBJ1-2; 7 nucleotides match TRBD1. Looked up from germline, CDR1 is MNHNS and CDR2 is SASEGT. The V and J ends lost 2 bases and 4 bases, in that order; junction bases with no gene match: 7. CDR3 length equals 15 residues. CDR3 region: CASSESIGGVYGYTF. DNA of the CDR3: TGTGCCAGCAGTGAAAGTATAGGGGGCGTCTATGGCTACACCTTC.

The CDR3 sequence is CASSLSYRDGNYGYTF. CDR3 nucleotides: TGTGCCAGCAGCCTTTCATACAGGGATGGGAACTATGGCTACACCTTC. This chain joins TRBV5-6 and TRBJ1-2, with D possibly TRBD1 on 6 matching bases. Germline V CDR1 and CDR2: SGHDT, YYEEEE. The V gene lost 4 bases and the J gene lost 2 bases, with 18 bases spanning the gap. This CDR3 is 16 amino acids long.

The gene calls are TRBV6-5 and TRBJ1-1; 9 bases line up with TRBD1. The CDR3 is 15 amino acids. In germline, CDR1 is MNHEY, CDR2 SVGAGI. V gave up 4 bases and J gave up 6 bases; unmatched junction bases: 9. CDR3: CASSSNRDRAAEAFF. The CDR3 DNA reads TGTGCCAGCAGTTCAAACCGGGACAGGGCCGCTGAAGCTTTCTTT.

The chain combines TRBV6-2 or TRBV6-3 with TRBJ2-3; D is uncertain. CDR1 is MNHEY, CDR2 SVGEGT, per germline. The CDR3 is 12 residues long. V gave up 4 bases and J gave up 0 bases, with 2 bases separating them. CDR3: CASSSSTDTQYF. CDR3 DNA sequence: TGTGCCAGCAGTTCTAGCACAGATACGCAGTATTTT.

This chain links TRBV19 with TRBJ1-3; possibly TRBD1 for D (5 bases). Deletions cut 5 bases from V and 0 bases from J, with 14 bases between. Looked up from germline, CDR1 is LNHDA and CDR2 is SQIVND (reference sequence). The CDR3 consists of 16 residues. The DNA for the CDR3 is TGTGCCAGTAGTCCCAGGGCAGCAAGCTCTGGAAACACCATATATTTT. Encoded protein: CASSPRAASSGNTIYF.

The rearrangement links TRBV19 to TRBJ1-1; 7 bases are shared with TRBD1. J gave up 4 bases and V 9 bases, and 14 bases lay outside the gene matches. The CDR3 consists of 15 residues. Germline assignment: CDR1 LNHDA and CDR2 SQIVND (reference sequence). The CDR3 spells CASQLQGLGGTEAFF. CDR3 nucleotide sequence: TGTGCCAGCCAGCTACAGGGGCTGGGGGGCACTGAAGCTTTCTTT.

The chain has TRBV11-2 and TRBJ1-4, with D unresolved. CDR3 length: 15 amino acids. V lost 1 base and J 5 bases, leaving 11 bases between the germline ends. Per the germline V gene, CDR1 is SGHAT and CDR2 is FQNNGV. CDR3 amino acids: CASSLGAWENEKLFF. The CDR3 DNA is TGTGCCAGCAGCTTAGGAGCCTGGGAGAATGAAAAACTGTTTTTT.

J is TRBJ1-5 and V is TRBV2; the match to TRBD1 covers 8 bases. V gave up 3 bases and J gave up 4 bases; unmatched junction bases: 11. Germline lookup yields CDR1 SNHLY and CDR2 FYNNEI. The CDR3 totals 17 residues. CDR3 in DNA: TGTGCCAGCAGTGAGGACCTTACAGGGGGTCGGAATCAGCCCCAGCATTTT. Translation: CASSEDLTGGRNQPQHF.